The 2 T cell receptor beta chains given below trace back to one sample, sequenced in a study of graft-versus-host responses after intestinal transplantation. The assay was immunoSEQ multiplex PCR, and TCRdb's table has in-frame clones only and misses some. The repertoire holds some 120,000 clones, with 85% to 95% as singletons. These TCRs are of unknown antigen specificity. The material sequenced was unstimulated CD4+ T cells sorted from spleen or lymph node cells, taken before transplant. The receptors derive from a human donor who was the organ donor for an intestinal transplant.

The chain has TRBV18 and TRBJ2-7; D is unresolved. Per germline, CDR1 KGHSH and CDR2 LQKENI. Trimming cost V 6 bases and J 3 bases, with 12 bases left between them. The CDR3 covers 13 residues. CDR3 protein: CASSSGHYYEQYF. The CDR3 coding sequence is TGTGCCAGCTCGTCCGGCCACTACTACGAGCAGTACTTC.

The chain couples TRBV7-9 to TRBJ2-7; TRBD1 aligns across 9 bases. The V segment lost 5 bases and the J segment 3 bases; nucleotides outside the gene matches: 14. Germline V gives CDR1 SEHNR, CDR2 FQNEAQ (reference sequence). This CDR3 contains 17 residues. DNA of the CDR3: TGTGCCAGCAGCGATCAAGTACAGGGGGCGGAACGCTACGAGCAGTACTTC. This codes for CASSDQVQGAERYEQYF.